A selection of T cell receptor beta chains follows, all from one sample in a study of shared clonotypes between healthy human individuals. Profiling relied on immunoSEQ multiplex PCR, and the TCRdb table lists in-frame clones only, not all of them. The repertoire has 2 million to 2.5 million clones, roughly 93% of them found once; the top ten carry roughly 0.36%. Sample: naive CD4+ T cells from PBMCs. Receptor source: a man younger than 35 in good health. Some clones in this sample may be carry-over from other donors' samples. The CDR3 runs from the conserved cysteine through the conserved F or W. D genes are given only for firm matches. Only part of the rows carry a size: once, few, many, or a class if the clone is expanded.

12 | TRBJ2-1 | TRBV10-3 | . | . | CAISESRDEQFF | TGTGCCATCAGTGAGTCGAGAGATGAGCAGTTCTTC
14 | TRBJ1-1 | TRBV28 | . | . | CASSPHQGTAEAFF | TGTGCCAGCAGTCCCCACCAAGGTACCGCTGAAGCTTTCTTT
14 | TRBJ2-2 | TRBV27 | once | . | CASSSIKVTGELFF | TGTGCCAGCAGTTCCATCAAGGTCACCGGGGAGCTGTTTTTT
14 | TRBJ2-5 | TRBV6-5 | . | . | CASSYRPTAGTQYF | TGTGCCAGCAGTTACCGGCCAACCGCGGGGACCCAGTACTTC
13 | TRBJ2-5 | TRBV7-8 | . | . | CASSLWDYETQYF | TGTGCCAGCAGCTTATGGGATTATGAGACCCAGTACTTC
12 | TRBJ2-7 | TRBV7-9 | . | . | CASGSRPGEQYF | TGTGCCAGCGGAAGCCGGCCCGGAGAGCAGTACTTC
13 | TRBJ2-7 | TRBV7-2 | . | . | CASSLNPTFEQYF | TGTGCCAGCAGCCTAAACCCCACATTCGAGCAGTACTTC
14 | TRBJ1-5 | TRBV25-1 | . | . | CASSEYNAGQPQHF | TGTGCCAGCAGTGAATATAATGCCGGTCAGCCCCAGCATTTT
15 | TRBJ2-1 | TRBV5-6 | . | TRBD1 | CASSFDRVPYNEQFF | TGTGCCAGCAGCTTCGACAGGGTCCCCTACAATGAGCAGTTCTTC
16 | TRBJ2-7 | TRBV9 | . | . | CASSVGFGGGADEQYF | TGTGCCAGCAGCGTAGGTTTTGGAGGGGGGGCCGACGAGCAGTACTTC
14 | TRBJ2-3 | TRBV5-4 | . | TRBD1 | CASSWDRGSDTQYF | TGTGCCAGCAGCTGGGACAGGGGGTCAGATACGCAGTATTTT